Below, 13 T cell receptor beta chains from the same sample are listed, as sequenced in a study of cytomegalovirus exposure and HLA in healthy donors. TCRdb's table, derived via immunoSEQ multiplex PCR, lists solely in-frame clones and lacks some. The sample holds some 130,000 clones, about 90% seen once. The sample comprised PBMCs. These receptors were taken from a man aged 30 to 39 in good health and CMV-seronegative.

The chain uses TRBV18 and TRBJ2-7; a possible D gene is TRBD2 (6 bases). Germline V gene lookup returns CDR1 KGHSH and CDR2 LQKENI. V lost 4 bases and J lost 3, with 19 bases in between. The CDR3 extends over 16 amino acids. The CDR3 sequence: CASSLESLANYYEQYF. In DNA form, the CDR3 reads TGTGCCAGCTCACTCGAATCACTAGCAAACTACTACGAGCAGTACTTC.

The chain uses TRBV18 and TRBJ2-5, with 8 positions matching TRBD1. This CDR3 has 18 residues. Germline V gene sequence: CDR1 KGHSH, CDR2 LQKENI. The V gene end was trimmed by 0 bases and the J gene end by 5 bases; junction bases not matched to a gene: 14. The CDR3 DNA is TGTGCCAGCTCACCACCGTTGGCCCAGGGGGCTTTCGAGGAGACCCAGTACTTC. Its translation: CASSPPLAQGAFEETQYF.

The chain is built from TRBV6-1 and TRBJ1-5; TRBD1 matches 9 bases. The CDR3 has 15 amino acids. From germline, CDR1 is MNHNS and CDR2 SASEGT. The J segment lost 1 base and the V segment lost 4 bases, leaving 2 bases of the junction unmatched. This CDR3 reads CASSADRGSNQPQHF. CDR3 sequence (DNA): TGTGCCAGCAGTGCCGACAGGGGGAGCAATCAGCCCCAGCATTTT.

The J gene is TRBJ1-1, the V gene TRBV29-1; the D is unclear. The CDR3 extends over 12 amino acids. CDR1 and CDR2 (germline): SQVTM, ANQGSEA. V was cut by 7 bases and J by 1 base, with 10 bases left in between. The CDR3 here is CSAEVRNTEAFF. Here the CDR3 DNA reads TGCAGCGCCGAGGTTCGGAACACTGAAGCTTTCTTT.

J is TRBJ1-1 and V is TRBV11-2; D not certain. Germline V gene lookup returns CDR1 SGHAT and CDR2 FQNNGV. This CDR3 is 13 amino acids long. Trimming removed 5 bases from V and 4 bases from J, with 11 bases in between. In nucleotides, the CDR3 is TGTGCCAGCAGCCCCGGGTATCGCACTGAAGCTTTCTTT. It translates to CASSPGYRTEAFF.

The chain recombines TRBV7-9 with TRBJ2-1, with D possibly matching TRBD1 (5 bases). This CDR3 has 13 amino acids. Looked up from germline, CDR1 is SEHNR and CDR2 is FQNEAQ (reference sequence). The CDR3 spells CVSKGGAANEQFF. The DNA of the CDR3 is TGTGTCTCAAAAGGTGGGGCAGCCAATGAGCAGTTCTTC. Variable domain in full (rest from reference TRBV7-9 and TRBJ2-1): DTGVSQNPRHKITKRGQNVTFRCDPISEHNRLYWYRQTLGQGPEFLTYFQNEAQLEKSRLLSDRFSAERPKGSFSTLEIQRTEQGDSAMYLCVSKGGAANEQFFGPGTRLTVL.

The rearrangement links TRBV11-2 to TRBJ2-7, with no clear D. Germline-derived CDR1 and CDR2 are SGHAT and FQNNGV. V was clipped by 3 bases and J by 6 bases, with 6 bases between them. The CDR3 contains 11 residues. The DNA for the CDR3 is TGTGCCAGCAGCTTCGGGTTCGAGCAGTACTTC. Its translation is CASSFGFEQYF.

The J gene is TRBJ1-4, the V gene TRBV10-2, with 7 bases aligning to TRBD1. Germline CDR1 is WSHSY and CDR2 is SAAADI. V was clipped by 5 bases and J by 4 bases; unmatched bases: 4. The CDR3 totals 14 residues. The CDR3 coding sequence is TGCGCCAGCAGTTGGGGGGACAGTAATGAAAAACTGTTTTTT. Its translation is CASSWGDSNEKLFF.

The chain employs TRBV5-4 and TRBJ2-3; tentative D call: TRBD1 (6 bases). Trimming cost V 5 bases and J 0 bases, with 16 bases left between them. Germline assignment: CDR1 SGHNT and CDR2 YYREEE (reference sequence). The CDR3 contains 16 residues. This CDR3 reads CASRSRDTPSTDTQYF. The CDR3 nucleotides are TGTGCCAGCAGATCCCGGGACACTCCTAGCACAGATACGCAGTATTTT.

The V and J genes are TRBV28 and TRBJ1-6, with no clear D. This CDR3 has 14 residues. V lost 5 bases, J lost 0 bases, and 5 bases lay in between. The V gene's germline CDR1 is MDHEN and CDR2 SYDVKM. This chain's CDR3 is CASSPSSYNSPLHF. DNA of the CDR3: TGTGCCAGCAGTCCGAGCTCCTATAATTCACCCCTCCACTTT.

The chain uses TRBV11-2 and TRBJ2-7, with 10 bases aligning to TRBD2. Unmatched junction bases numbered 5, after V lost 6 bases and J lost 6 bases. The CDR3 consists of 13 residues. In germline, CDR1 is SGHAT, CDR2 FQNNGV. CDR3 sequence (DNA): TGTGCCAGCAGGGCTAGCGGGAGTCTCGAGCAGTACTTC. This translates into CASRASGSLEQYF.

The chain recombines TRBV9 with TRBJ1-5, with D maybe TRBD1 (5 bases). V lost 4 bases and J 4 bases, leaving 12 bases between the germline ends. The CDR3 totals 14 residues. Per the germline V gene, CDR1 is SGDLS and CDR2 is YYNGEE. The CDR3 is CASSSARENQPQHF. DNA of the CDR3: TGTGCCAGCAGCTCCGCCAGGGAAAATCAGCCCCAGCATTTT.

This chain uses TRBV25-1 with TRBJ1-1; D ambiguous. Germline V gene sequence: CDR1 MGHDK, CDR2 SYGVNS. CDR3 length equals 12 residues. Trimming shortened V by 0 bases and J by 8 bases, and 7 bases separated the two germline ends. The CDR3 loop reads CASSEYEGEAFF. In DNA form, the CDR3 reads TGTGCCAGCAGTGAATATGAGGGAGAAGCTTTCTTT.